The clone carrying this TCR beta chain was counted only a few times. The data were obtained in a study of blood T cell repertoires in COVID-19. The wider study: Sources were T cells, B-cell-depleted T cells, or PBMCs; the material itself was cDNA or gDNA.

The V end was cut by 0 bases, the J end by 4 bases, with 7 bases between. CDR1 and CDR2 from the germline V gene are SGHRS and YFSETQ. This CDR3 has 13 amino acids. Libraries were prepared by immunoSEQ multiplex PCR; TCRdb keeps only in-frame clonotypes and omits some of them. The repertoire has over 85,000 clones, roughly 86% of them found once; the top ten carry 5.1%. The J gene is TRBJ1-2, the V gene TRBV5-1; D not certain. This receptor was identified in a middle-aged man with acute or convalescent COVID-19. The sample consisted of peripheral blood. In DNA, the CDR3 is TGCGCCAGCAGCTTGGACTCTTCCTATGGCTACACCTTC. Its translation: CASSLDSSYGYTF.